This T cell receptor beta chain was obtained from a study of T cells in localized non-small cell lung cancer. Notes on the study in general: The study found T cell clonality highest in uninvolved adjacent lung, above tumor. As only one tumor region underwent sequencing, heterogeneity remains possible. A raised T cell density in blood coincided with lengthier overall survival.

As for this clone: Antigen unknown.

TCRdb's table, derived via immunoSEQ multiplex PCR, lists solely in-frame clones and lacks some. The sample lists roughly 48,000 clones; 60% to 80% were seen once. The CDR3 runs to 15 residues. Between the trimmed V and J ends, which lost 5 bases and 2 bases, there was a span of 10 bases. CDR1 and CDR2 (germline): SNHLY, FYNNEI. This clonotype was sampled from a man aged 35 to 69 with stage I squamous cell lung carcinoma. The rearrangement uses TRBV2 and TRBJ2-6, with unresolved D. The sample here was peripheral blood, taken before any cancer treatment. The DNA for the CDR3 is TGTGCCAGCAGTTCAAGGGCGGCTGGGGCCAACGTCCTGACTTTC. Translation gives CASSSRAAGANVLTF. The entire variable domain, with the rest obtained from reference TRBV2 and TRBJ2-6, is as follows: EPEVTQTPSHQVTQMGQEVILRCVPISNHLYFYWYRQILGQKVEFLVSFYNNEISEKSEIFDDQFSVERPDGSNFTLKIRSTKLEDSAMYFCASSSRAAGANVLTFGAGSRLTVL.